The subject of this entry is one T cell receptor (beta chain). Its antigen remains unknown. The data are from a study of T cell repertoires in cytomegalovirus infection. Study-wide background: TCR beta signatures that were public indicated CMV infection and matching HLA type.

Study results and limitations: The ex vivo response was dominated by HLA-C-restricted CMV-specific TCR beta clonotypes. There were carriers of CMV plus the relevant HLA, and cumulative public TCR beta family frequency identified them.

This CDR3 has 13 amino acids. The germline CDR1 and CDR2 sequences are SGHAT and FQNNGV. V lost 5 bases and J lost 6, with 13 bases in between. One entry per CDR3 protein, called by TCRdb with MiXCR from the reads. The table has nearly 550,000 distinct CDR3 sequences, approximately 16% seen once; the top ten hold roughly a quarter. This sequence joins TRBV11-2 and TRBJ1-1; D is uncertain. The source is a human donor in good health (CMV status not recorded). Some clones in this sample may be carry-over from other donors' samples. Sequencing was done on a sample of CD8+ T cells from PBMCs. The CDR3 nucleotides read TGTGCCAGCAGCGCTAGCAGGAGTTCTGAAGCTTTCTTT. Translation: CASSASRSSEAFF.